One sample yielded the 28 T cell receptor beta chains listed below, sequenced in a study of Graves' ophthalmopathy and Graves' hyperthyroidism. Investigators amplified TCR beta CDR3 regions from RNA transcripts. The authors performed first-round RT-PCR with HTBI primers and then a second-round multiplex PCR. MiXCR, run by TCRdb on the multiplex PCR reads, gives a single entry per CDR3 protein. The data show a few hundred thousand distinct CDR3 sequences, with approximately 18% seen just once and about 2.4% held by the top ten. What was sequenced was peripheral blood. The receptors shown here come from an adult woman with stable Graves' hyperthyroidism.

This clonotype was picked up a small number of times. V is TRBV9 and J is TRBJ1-1; D remains ambiguous. The CDR3 consists of 14 residues. Deletions cut 3 bases from V and 1 base from J, with 10 bases between. CDR1 SGDLS and CDR2 YYNGEE come from the germline V gene. The CDR3 loop reads CASSAQGQNTEAFF. DNA of the CDR3: TGTGCCAGCAGCGCACAAGGGCAGAACACTGAAGCTTTCTTT.

The chain joins TRBV12-3 or TRBV12-4 to TRBJ1-1; D may be TRBD1 (6 bases). This CDR3 is 15 amino acids long. V was trimmed by 4 bases and J by 3 bases, leaving 15 bases between them. Here the CDR3 DNA reads TGTGCCAGCAGTTCCTCCGGACAGCGGGACACTGAAGCTTTCTTT. Amino acid sequence: CASSSSGQRDTEAFF.

This clonotype was observed many times. The chain carries TRBV6-5 and TRBJ2-7, with 7 bases lining up with TRBD2. Germline loops: CDR1 MNHEY, CDR2 SVGAGI. V was pared by 6 bases and J by 5 bases, with 16 bases of the junction left unmatched. This CDR3 contains 16 residues. The CDR3 bases are TGTGCCAGCAGACCGCCTGGGAGGGCGATTACCAACGAGCAGTACTTC. Encoded protein: CASRPPGRAITNEQYF.

This clonotype was picked up many times. The CDR3 DNA reads TGTGCCAGCAGTTACTCAGTCAGGGGTCCGGGCAATCAGCCCCAGCATTTT. It is translated as CASSYSVRGPGNQPQHF. The chain couples TRBV6-2 or TRBV6-3 to TRBJ1-5, with D tentatively TRBD1 (6 bases). This CDR3 spans 17 amino acids. The V and J ends lost 0 bases and 2 bases respectively, with 14 bases between them. CDR1 and CDR2 (germline): MNHEY, SVGEGT.

This clonotype has ten or more counts. CDR3 nucleotides: TGCAGCGCATTGACAGGGGAGGACACTGAAGCTTTCTTT. Encoded protein: CSALTGEDTEAFF. This chain connects TRBV29-1 to TRBJ1-1; TRBD1 aligns across 8 bases. Germline CDR1 SQVTM, CDR2 ANQGSEA. Losses at the gene ends were 7 bases for V and 3 bases for J; bases not matched to a gene: 7. CDR3 size: 13 residues. The whole variable domain, filled in from reference TRBV29-1 and TRBJ1-1, reads SAVISQKPSRDICQRGTSLTIQCQVDSQVTMMFWYRQQPGQSLTLIATANQGSEATYESGFVIDKFPISRPNLTFSTLTVSNMSPEDSSIYLCSALTGEDTEAFFGQGTRLTVV.

This clonotype showed up many times. The rearrangement uses TRBV10-3 and TRBJ2-7; TRBD2 agrees at 10 bases. There are 16 residues in the CDR3. CDR1 ENHRY and CDR2 SYGVKD come from the germline V gene. V lost 0 bases, J lost 2 bases, and 4 bases stayed unmatched. Here the CDR3 DNA reads TGTGCCATCAGTGAGTCGGCTAGCGGGAGTACCTACGAGCAGTACTTC. Translation gives CAISESASGSTYEQYF.

This clonotype was detected ten times or more. This rearrangement joins TRBV29-1 to TRBJ2-1, with TRBD2 as a possible D gene (6 bases). The CDR3 spans 13 residues. The V and J ends lost 2 bases and 8 bases respectively, with 13 bases between them. Per germline, CDR1 SQVTM and CDR2 ANQGSEA. The CDR3 region is CSVEWEVLDEQFF. In nucleotides, the CDR3 is TGCAGCGTTGAATGGGAGGTGTTAGATGAGCAGTTCTTC.

There are many counts of this clonotype. The chain joins TRBV11-2 to TRBJ2-5; 11 bases match TRBD2. The CDR3 runs 14 residues. The V and J ends lost 5 bases and 4 bases, in that order; junction bases with no gene match: 3. CDR1 and CDR2 (germline): SGHAT, FQNNGV. This chain's CDR3 is CASSHLAGGETQYF. The CDR3, as DNA: TGTGCCAGCAGCCATCTAGCGGGAGGAGAGACCCAGTACTTC.

This clonotype occurred many times. This chain uses TRBV4-1 with TRBJ2-7; TRBD2 agrees at 7 bases. The CDR3 runs to 20 residues. Germline V gene data show CDR1 as MGHRA and CDR2 as YSYEKL. Unmatched junction bases numbered 23, after V lost 4 bases and J lost 2 bases. CDR3 sequence: CASSPGIRYSGSHRTYEQYF. CDR3 sequence (DNA): TGCGCCAGCAGCCCCGGTATCAGGTATAGCGGGTCCCATAGAACCTACGAGCAGTACTTC.

This clonotype was seen many times. This chain connects TRBV11-2 to TRBJ2-7; D gene uncertain. Germline lookup yields CDR1 SGHAT and CDR2 FQNNGV. This CDR3 is 15 amino acids long. Trimming stripped 5 bases from V and 2 bases from J, with 16 bases between. The CDR3 bases are TGTGCCAGCAGCATCGGTTATGGCGAAGCCTACGAGCAGTACTTC. Translated: CASSIGYGEAYEQYF. Full variable domain (rest looked up from reference TRBV11-2 and TRBJ2-7): EAGVAQSPRYKIIEKRQSVAFWCNPISGHATLYWYQQILGQGPKLLIQFQNNGVVDDSQLPKDRFSAERLKGVDSTLKIQPAKLEDSAVYLCASSIGYGEAYEQYFGPGTRLTVT.

This clonotype showed up many times. The gene calls are TRBV6-6 and TRBJ2-7; a weak D match, TRBD1 (5 bases). Germline V CDR1 and CDR2: MNHNY, SVGAGI (reference sequence). The CDR3 totals 12 residues. Trimming took off 8 bases at V and 4 bases at J, with 12 bases between the two ends. CDR3 bases: TGTGCCAGCGGGGCCTACCCTTACGAGCAGTACTTC. Protein: CASGAYPYEQYF.

This chain joins TRBV6-5 and TRBJ2-7; maybe TRBD2 (6 bases). The CDR3 has 15 amino acids. CDR1 is MNHEY, CDR2 SVGAGI, per germline. Trimming removed 4 bases from V and 5 bases from J, with 18 bases in between. In DNA, the CDR3 is TGTGCCAGCAGTTCCGACGGGATCGGGGGAAACGAGCAGTACTTC. This translates into CASSSDGIGGNEQYF.

This clonotype was found many times. The chain is built from TRBV9 and TRBJ2-2; TRBD2 aligns across 7 bases. The CDR3 loop spans 16 amino acids. V lost 4 bases to trimming and J lost 4 bases; unmatched junction nucleotides: 10. Germline CDR1 reads SGDLS; CDR2 reads YYNGEE. Here the CDR3 reads CASSPKGGRPTGELFF. DNA for the CDR3: TGTGCCAGCAGCCCAAAGGGCGGGAGACCCACCGGGGAGCTGTTTTTT.

The sample holds one count of this clonotype. Given a much more abundant clone one base away, this may be a read error. CDR3 loop: CACSSNRVVYEQYF. In DNA form, the CDR3 reads TGTGCCTGCAGCTCCAACAGGGTGGTCTACGAGCAGTACTTC. This sequence joins TRBV7-9 and TRBJ2-7; D possibly corresponds to TRBD1 (6 bases). The CDR3 contains 14 residues. Per the germline V gene, CDR1 is SEHNR and CDR2 is FQNEAQ (reference sequence).

The chain uses TRBV27 and TRBJ2-2; D is undetermined. CDR1 and CDR2 from the germline V gene are MNHEY and SMNVEV (reference sequence). The CDR3 is made up of 15 amino acids. The V end lost 4 bases, the J end lost 3 bases, and 12 bases lay between the germline ends. CDR3 protein: CASSSPPPDTGELFF. CDR3 nucleotides: TGTGCCAGCAGTTCTCCCCCCCCGGACACCGGGGAGCTGTTTTTT.

As regards this clonotype: A much larger clone differs by one base, so this may be a read error. J is TRBJ2-2 and V is TRBV20-1; a weak D match, TRBD1 (6 bases). The V gene's germline CDR1 is DFQATT and CDR2 SNEGSKA (reference sequence). The CDR3 totals 16 residues. DNA of the CDR3: TGCAGTGCTAGACGAAGGGACACCCCTGGGACCGGGGAGCTGTGTTTT. It translates to CSARRRDTPGTGELCF.

This clonotype has a handful of counts. This rearrangement joins TRBV4-1 to TRBJ2-7; 7 nucleotides line up with TRBD1. The junction had 5 bases not matched to a gene; V was cut back by 0 bases and J by 3 bases. This CDR3 has 15 amino acids. Germline CDR1 MGHRA, CDR2 YSYEKL. This CDR3 is CASSQEPSGGYEQYF. The CDR3 region has the DNA TGCGCCAGCAGCCAAGAGCCTTCAGGGGGCTACGAGCAGTACTTC.

This clonotype was seen a handful of times. The V call is TRBV24-1, the J call TRBJ2-5; D may be TRBD1 or TRBD2 (5 bases each). CDR3 length equals 13 residues. Germline lookup yields CDR1 KGHDR and CDR2 SFDVKD. The V end was cut by 6 bases, the J end by 1 base, with 8 bases between. CDR3 nucleotides: TGTGCCACCAGTCTGGGGACCCAAGAGACCCAGTACTTC. Its translation: CATSLGTQETQYF.

The table lists this clonotype with many counts. The CDR3 loop reads CASSWPGQGRTEQYF. The CDR3 coding sequence is TGTGCCAGCAGTTGGCCGGGACAGGGTCGAACCGAGCAGTACTTC. This chain connects TRBV28 to TRBJ2-7; 9 nucleotides agree with TRBD1. V lost 4 bases and J lost 6; bases outside the gene matches: 10. This CDR3 is 15 amino acids long. Germline V CDR1 and CDR2: MDHEN, SYDVKM.

At least ten counts were recorded for this clonotype. This CDR3 is CSADTQGGRQPQHF. For the CDR3, the DNA is TGCAGTGCCGATACTCAGGGGGGCAGGCAGCCCCAGCATTTT. This chain connects TRBV20-1 to TRBJ1-5; 7 positions agree with TRBD1. The V gene's germline CDR1 is DFQATT and CDR2 SNEGSKA (reference sequence). J lost 7 bases, V lost 6 bases, and 12 bases had no gene match. The CDR3 runs to 14 residues.

This clonotype appeared a few times. The chain carries TRBV24-1 and TRBJ2-5; D gene ambiguous. The germline V and J ends were trimmed by 4 bases and 0 bases, with 8 bases remaining between them. Germline V gives CDR1 KGHDR, CDR2 SFDVKD. CDR3 length: 14 residues. In DNA, the CDR3 is TGTGCCACCAGTGAAGGTCGAGACCAAGAGACCCAGTACTTC. Translating it yields CATSEGRDQETQYF.

This clonotype has a count of ten or more. V usage is TRBV7-3 and J usage is TRBJ1-2, with D perhaps matching TRBD1 (5 bases). The CDR3 is 15 amino acids. Germline CDR1 reads SGHTA; CDR2 reads FQGTGA. V was shortened by 2 bases and J by 4 bases, with 14 bases between the two germline ends. CDR3 amino acids: CASSLGPGLGYGYTF. CDR3 sequence (DNA): TGTGCCAGCAGCTTAGGTCCAGGGCTTGGCTATGGCTACACCTTC.

This clonotype was picked up a small number of times. The genes are TRBV4-1 and TRBJ1-5; possible D gene TRBD1, 5 bases. This CDR3 is built from 15 residues. Germline CDR1 is MGHRA and CDR2 is YSYEKL. V was pared by 1 base and J by 8 bases, with 15 bases between. The CDR3 spells CASSQVPGTGEPQHF. The CDR3 DNA reads TGCGCCAGCAGCCAAGTCCCCGGAACGGGGGAGCCCCAGCATTTT.

The sample holds many counts of this clonotype. This rearrangement joins TRBV6-5 to TRBJ1-2; no definite D call. This CDR3 region has 13 residues. Germline-derived CDR1 and CDR2 are MNHEY and SVGAGI. V was cut by 5 bases and J by 4 bases, with 11 bases left in between. CDR3 loop: CASSHTWVYGYTF. CDR3 nucleotides: TGTGCCAGCAGTCACACGTGGGTCTATGGCTACACCTTC.

The rearrangement links TRBV6-1 to TRBJ2-5; tentative D call: TRBD2 (6 bases). CDR3 length equals 16 residues. Trimming left V 5 bases short and J 5 bases short, with 21 bases between. Looked up from germline, CDR1 is MNHNS and CDR2 is SASEGT. The CDR3: CASSSYWDLVSETQYF. CDR3 DNA sequence: TGTGCCAGCAGTAGCTATTGGGACTTAGTGTCGGAGACCCAGTACTTC.

This clonotype was seen at least ten times. The chain links TRBV7-9 to TRBJ2-5; D may be TRBD1 (5 bases). The germline V gene has CDR1 SEHNR and CDR2 FQNEAQ (reference sequence). The length of the CDR3 is 16 residues. V lost 4 bases to trimming and J lost 0 bases, with 15 bases between them. CDR3 region: CASSSGPQAHQETQYF. The CDR3 nucleotides read TGTGCCAGCAGCTCAGGGCCGCAAGCCCACCAAGAGACCCAGTACTTC. The full variable domain, rest sourced from reference TRBV7-9 and TRBJ2-5, is DTGVSQNPRHKITKRGQNVTFRCDPISEHNRLYWYRQTLGQGPEFLTYFQNEAQLEKSRLLSDRFSAERPKGSFSTLEIQRTEQGDSAMYLCASSSGPQAHQETQYFGPGTRLLVL.

V gene TRBV28 combines with J gene TRBJ1-2; the match to TRBD1 covers 9 bases. With V trimmed by 6 bases and J by 4 bases, 6 bases remained unmatched. The CDR3 extends over 14 amino acids. Germline V gene sequence: CDR1 MDHEN, CDR2 SYDVKM. The CDR3 sequence is CASRSGTGFYGYTF. The CDR3 coding sequence is TGTGCCAGCAGAAGCGGGACAGGGTTCTATGGCTACACCTTC.

This clonotype was picked up many times. This chain uses TRBV10-3 with TRBJ2-2, with D unresolved. The CDR3 length is 14 residues. V was trimmed by 6 bases and J by 1 base, leaving 9 bases between them. CDR1 is ENHRY and CDR2 is SYGVKD in the germline V gene. The CDR3 bases are TGTGCCATCAGGACGTGGGGGAACACCGGGGAGCTGTTTTTT. The encoded protein is CAIRTWGNTGELFF.